This TCR beta chain stems from a study of molecular identifiers for immune sequencing clone quantification. Study information: With replicates, the RNA of about 20,000 or 100,000 naive CD8 cells was split five ways and four were sequenced.

Trimming cost V 8 bases and J 4 bases, with 23 bases left between them. This CDR3 spans 16 amino acids. The germline V gene encodes CDR1 SEHNR and CDR2 FQNEAQ (reference sequence). Study results and limitations: Naive cells had under 1% of molecules in clones above 20 RNA copies, effectors over 98%. Detectable among approximately 1 million naive cells, according to reports, was Jurkat TCR RNA spiked in from one cell.

When naive CD8 T cells were sorted, they were gated as CD8+CD4-CCR7+CD45RA+. About this clonotype: Its cognate antigen is unknown. A single base separates this from a much larger clone, so it may be a read error.

MiXCR, run by TCRdb on the PCR reads, gives a single entry per CDR3 protein. The repertoire consists of approximately 500,000 distinct CDR3 sequences, with about 26% occurring once and the leading ten covering 0.76%. The V call is TRBV7-9, the J call TRBJ1-1; D remains ambiguous. The sequence derives from a human donor in good health. Some libraries in this study had Jurkat cell RNA spiked in. The sequenced sample consisted of naive CD8+ T cells from blood, with Jurkat cell RNA spiked in. Described subset: FACS-sorted CD8+CD4-CCR7+CD45RA+ naive T cells. CDR3 sequence (DNA): TGTGCCAGCCTACCGGGCGGACCTATCATGATCACTGAAGCTTTCTTT. Translated, it gives CASLPGGPIMITEAFF.